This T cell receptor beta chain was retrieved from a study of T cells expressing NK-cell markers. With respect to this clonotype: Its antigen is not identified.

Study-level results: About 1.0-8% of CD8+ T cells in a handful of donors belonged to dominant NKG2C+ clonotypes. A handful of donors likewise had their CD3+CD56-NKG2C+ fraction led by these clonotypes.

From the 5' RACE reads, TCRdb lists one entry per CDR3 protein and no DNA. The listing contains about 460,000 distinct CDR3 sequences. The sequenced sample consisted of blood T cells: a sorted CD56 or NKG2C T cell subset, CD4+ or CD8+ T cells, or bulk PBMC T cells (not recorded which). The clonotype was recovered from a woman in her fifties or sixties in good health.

CDR3 sequence: CSAGEAGPDYEQYF. The chain joins TRBV20-1 to TRBJ2-7; TCRdb outputs TRBD1, but without DNA this stays unchecked. The CDR3 extends over 14 amino acids. Germline V lookup: CDR1 DFQATT, CDR2 SNEGSKA (reference sequence).